This T cell receptor (beta chain) was identified in a study of T cells in localized non-small cell lung cancer. The study, taken as a whole, reports: The appearance of a median roughly 53 of the top 100 tumor clones was seen in adjacent lung.

J gave up 4 bases and V 4 bases, and 3 bases lay outside the gene matches. This CDR3 is 15 amino acids long. CDR1 and CDR2 (germline): MNHEY, SVGAGI. In the case of this clone: The antigen is unknown.

Using immunoSEQ multiplex PCR, the repertoire was profiled, and TCRdb retains in-frame clones only, with some absent. The sample lists around 12,000 clones; about four fifths were seen once. The chain links TRBV6-5 to TRBJ1-4; 10 bases fit TRBD1. This specimen consisted of peripheral blood, obtained before any cancer treatment. The sequence was collected from a male donor aged 60 or over with stage I lung adenocarcinoma. The CDR3 nucleotides are TGTGCCAGCAGTTCGGACAGGGGGAATAATGAAAAACTGTTTTTT. Its translation: CASSSDRGNNEKLFF.